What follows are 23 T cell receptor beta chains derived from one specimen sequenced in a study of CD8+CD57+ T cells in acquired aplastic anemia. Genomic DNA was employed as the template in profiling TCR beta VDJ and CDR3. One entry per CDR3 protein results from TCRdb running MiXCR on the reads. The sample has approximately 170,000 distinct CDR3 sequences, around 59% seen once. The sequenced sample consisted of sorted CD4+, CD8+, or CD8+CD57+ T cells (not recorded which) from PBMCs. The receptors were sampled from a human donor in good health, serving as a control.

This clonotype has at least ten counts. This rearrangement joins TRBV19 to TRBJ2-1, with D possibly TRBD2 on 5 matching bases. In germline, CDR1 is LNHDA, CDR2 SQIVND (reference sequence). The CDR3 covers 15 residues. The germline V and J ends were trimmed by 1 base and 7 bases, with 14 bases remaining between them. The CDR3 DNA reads TGTGCCAGTAGTATAGCCTGGTACGGGGAGAATGAGCAGTTCTTC. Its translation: CASSIAWYGENEQFF.

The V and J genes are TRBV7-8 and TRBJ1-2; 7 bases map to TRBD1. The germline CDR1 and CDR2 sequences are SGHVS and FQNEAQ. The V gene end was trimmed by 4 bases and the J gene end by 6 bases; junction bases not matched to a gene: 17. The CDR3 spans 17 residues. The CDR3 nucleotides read TGTGCCAGCAGCTGGAATATCATCACAGGGGAAGAGAATGGCTACACCTTC. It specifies CASSWNIITGEENGYTF.

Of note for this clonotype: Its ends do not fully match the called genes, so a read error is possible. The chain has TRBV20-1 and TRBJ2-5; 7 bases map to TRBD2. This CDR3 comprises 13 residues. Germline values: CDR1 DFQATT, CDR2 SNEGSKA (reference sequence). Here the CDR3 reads CSAKKTSQETQYF. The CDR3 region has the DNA TGCAGTGCTAAAAAGACTAGCCAAGAGACACAGTACTTC.

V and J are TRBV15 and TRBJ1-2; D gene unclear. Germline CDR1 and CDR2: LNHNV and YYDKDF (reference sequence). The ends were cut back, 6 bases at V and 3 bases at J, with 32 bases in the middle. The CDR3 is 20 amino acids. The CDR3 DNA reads TGTGCCACCAGTCCGACGGTGCTCACTAACACAGATACGCAGTACTATGGCTACACCTTC. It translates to CATSPTVLTNTDTQYYGYTF. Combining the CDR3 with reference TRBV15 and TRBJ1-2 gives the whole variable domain DAMVIQNPRYQVTQFGKPVTLSCSQTLNHNVMYWYQQKSSQAPKLLFHYYDKDFNNEADTPDNFQSRRPNTSFCFLDIRSPGLGDTAMYLCATSPTVLTNTDTQYYGYTFGSGTRLTVV.

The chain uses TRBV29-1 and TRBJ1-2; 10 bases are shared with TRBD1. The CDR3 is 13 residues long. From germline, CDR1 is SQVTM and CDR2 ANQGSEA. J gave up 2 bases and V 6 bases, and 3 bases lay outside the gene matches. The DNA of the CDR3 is TGCAGCGTCGCGGACAGGGGGAACTATGGCTACACCTTC. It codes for CSVADRGNYGYTF.

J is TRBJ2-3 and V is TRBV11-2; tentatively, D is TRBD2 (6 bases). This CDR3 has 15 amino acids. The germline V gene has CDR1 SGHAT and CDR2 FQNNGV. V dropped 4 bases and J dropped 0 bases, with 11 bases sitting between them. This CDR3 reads CASSSEDYSTDTQYF. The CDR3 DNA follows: TGTGCCAGCAGCTCTGAGGACTATAGCACAGATACGCAGTATTTT.

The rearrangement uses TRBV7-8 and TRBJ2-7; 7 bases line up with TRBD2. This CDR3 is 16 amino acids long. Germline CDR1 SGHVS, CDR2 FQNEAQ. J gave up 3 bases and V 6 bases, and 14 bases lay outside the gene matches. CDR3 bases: TGTGCCAGCAGTTGGGGGGGAAGATTAAGCTTCTACGAGCAGTACTTC. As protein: CASSWGGRLSFYEQYF.

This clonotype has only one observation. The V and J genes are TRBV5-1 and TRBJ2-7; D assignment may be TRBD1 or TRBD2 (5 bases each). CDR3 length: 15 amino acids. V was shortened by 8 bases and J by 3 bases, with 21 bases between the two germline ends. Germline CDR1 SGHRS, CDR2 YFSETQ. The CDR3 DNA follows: TGCGCCAGGAGACTCGGGAAGGGGCGGCTCTACGAGCAGTACTTC. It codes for CARRLGKGRLYEQYF.

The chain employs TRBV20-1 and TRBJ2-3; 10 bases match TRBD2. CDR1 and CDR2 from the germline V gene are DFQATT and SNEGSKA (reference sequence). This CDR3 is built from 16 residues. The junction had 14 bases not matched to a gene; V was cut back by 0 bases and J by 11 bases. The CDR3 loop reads CSARDPSGGARNEQYF. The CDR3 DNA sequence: TGCAGTGCTAGAGATCCAAGCGGGGGGGCCAGGAATGAGCAGTATTTT.

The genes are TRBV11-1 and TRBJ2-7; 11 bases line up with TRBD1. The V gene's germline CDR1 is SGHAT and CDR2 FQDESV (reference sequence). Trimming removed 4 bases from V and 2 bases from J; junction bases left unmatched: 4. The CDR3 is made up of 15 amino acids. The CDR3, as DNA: TGTGCCAGCAGCTCAGGGACAGGGGGTACCTACGAGCAGTACTTC. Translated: CASSSGTGGTYEQYF.

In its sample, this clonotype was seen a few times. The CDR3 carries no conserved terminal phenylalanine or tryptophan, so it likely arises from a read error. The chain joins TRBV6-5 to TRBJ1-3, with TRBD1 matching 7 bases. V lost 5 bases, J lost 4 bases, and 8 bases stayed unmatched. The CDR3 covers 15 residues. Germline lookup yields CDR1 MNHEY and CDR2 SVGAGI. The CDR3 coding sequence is TGTGCCAGCAGTACTCCCCGGGACAGAGGAAACACCATATATTCT. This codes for CASSTPRDRGNTIYS.

CDR3 DNA sequence: TGCAGCGTTGGGGACAGGGGGAACGGTGAAGCTTTCTTT. It yields the protein CSVGDRGNGEAFF. The gene calls are TRBV29-1 and TRBJ1-1; 11 bases are a match to TRBD1. Germline values: CDR1 SQVTM, CDR2 ANQGSEA. V lost 4 bases, J lost 7 bases, and 5 bases stayed unmatched. The CDR3 contains 13 residues.

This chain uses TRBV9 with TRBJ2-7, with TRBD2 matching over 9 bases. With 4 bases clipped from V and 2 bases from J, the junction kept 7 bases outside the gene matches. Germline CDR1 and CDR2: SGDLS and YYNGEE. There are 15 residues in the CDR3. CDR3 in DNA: TGTGCCAGCAGCCCTACTAGCGGGCCAACCTACGAGCAGTACTTC. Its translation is CASSPTSGPTYEQYF.

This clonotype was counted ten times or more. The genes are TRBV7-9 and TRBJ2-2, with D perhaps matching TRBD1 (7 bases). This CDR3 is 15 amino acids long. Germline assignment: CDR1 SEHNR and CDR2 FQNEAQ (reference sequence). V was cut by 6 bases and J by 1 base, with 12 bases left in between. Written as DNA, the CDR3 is TGTGCCAGCAGTGCGGGACAGAGGAACACCGGGGAGCTGTTTTTT. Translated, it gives CASSAGQRNTGELFF.

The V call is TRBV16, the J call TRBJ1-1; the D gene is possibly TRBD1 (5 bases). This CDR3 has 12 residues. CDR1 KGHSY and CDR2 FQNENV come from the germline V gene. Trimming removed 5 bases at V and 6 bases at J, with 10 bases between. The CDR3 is CASSWGVSEAFF. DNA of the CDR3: TGTGCCAGCAGCTGGGGGGTCTCTGAAGCTTTCTTT. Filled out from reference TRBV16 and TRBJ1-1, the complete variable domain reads GEEVAQTPKHLVRGEGQKAKLYCAPIKGHSYVFWYQQVLKNEFKFLISFQNENVFDETGMPKERFSAKCLPNSPCSLEIQATKLEDSAVYFCASSWGVSEAFFGQGTRLTVV.

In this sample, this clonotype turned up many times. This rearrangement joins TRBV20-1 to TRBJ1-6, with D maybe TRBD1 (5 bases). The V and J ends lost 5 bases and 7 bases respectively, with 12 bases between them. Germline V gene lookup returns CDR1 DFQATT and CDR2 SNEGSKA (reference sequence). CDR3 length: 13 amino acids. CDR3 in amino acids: CSAGREGNSPLHF. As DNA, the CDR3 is TGCAGTGCTGGCAGGGAAGGAAATTCACCCCTCCACTTT.

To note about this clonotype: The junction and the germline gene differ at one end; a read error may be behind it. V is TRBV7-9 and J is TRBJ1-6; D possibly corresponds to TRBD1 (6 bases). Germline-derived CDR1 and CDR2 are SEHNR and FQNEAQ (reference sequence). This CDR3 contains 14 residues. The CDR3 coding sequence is TGTGCCAGCAGCTTAGCGTCGGGGGCTTCACCCCTTTACTTT. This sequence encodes CASSLASGASPLYF. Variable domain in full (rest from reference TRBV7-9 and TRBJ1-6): DTGVSQNPRHKITKRGQNVTFRCDPISEHNRLYWYRQTLGQGPEFLTYFQNEAQLEKSRLLSDRFSAERPKGSFSTLEIQRTEQGDSAMYLCASSLASGASPLYFGNGTRLTVT.

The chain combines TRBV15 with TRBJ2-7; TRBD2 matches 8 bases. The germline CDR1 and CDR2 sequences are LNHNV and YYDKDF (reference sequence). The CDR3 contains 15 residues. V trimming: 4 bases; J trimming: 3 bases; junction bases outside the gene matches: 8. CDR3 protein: CATSNAGTRYYEQYF. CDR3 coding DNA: TGTGCCACCAGCAATGCCGGGACTAGGTACTACGAGCAGTACTTC.

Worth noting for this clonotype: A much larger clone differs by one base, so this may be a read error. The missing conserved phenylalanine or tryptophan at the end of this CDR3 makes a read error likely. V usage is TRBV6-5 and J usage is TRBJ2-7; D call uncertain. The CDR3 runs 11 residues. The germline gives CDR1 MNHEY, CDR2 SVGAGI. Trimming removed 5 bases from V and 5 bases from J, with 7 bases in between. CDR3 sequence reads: CASSRLHEQYY. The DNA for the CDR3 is TGTGCCAGCAGTCGCCTTCACGAGCAGTACTAC.

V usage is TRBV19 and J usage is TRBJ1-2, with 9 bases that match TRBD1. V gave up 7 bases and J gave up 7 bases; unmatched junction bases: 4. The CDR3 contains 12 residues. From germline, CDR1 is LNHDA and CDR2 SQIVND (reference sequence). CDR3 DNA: TGTGCCAGTACCGGGACAGGGACTGGCTACACCTTC. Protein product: CASTGTGTGYTF.

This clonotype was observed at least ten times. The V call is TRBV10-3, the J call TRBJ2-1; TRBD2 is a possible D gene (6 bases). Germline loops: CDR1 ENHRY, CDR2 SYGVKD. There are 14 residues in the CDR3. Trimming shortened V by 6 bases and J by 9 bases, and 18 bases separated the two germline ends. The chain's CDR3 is CAISGAGQVGEQFF. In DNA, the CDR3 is TGTGCCATCAGCGGAGCGGGCCAGGTCGGTGAGCAGTTCTTC.

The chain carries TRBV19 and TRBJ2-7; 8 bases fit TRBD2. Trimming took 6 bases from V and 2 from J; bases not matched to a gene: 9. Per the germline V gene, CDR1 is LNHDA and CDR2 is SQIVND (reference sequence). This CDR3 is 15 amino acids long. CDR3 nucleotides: TGTGCCAGTAGCAAACGTACTAGCGGTGCCTACGAGCAGTACTTC. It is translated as CASSKRTSGAYEQYF.

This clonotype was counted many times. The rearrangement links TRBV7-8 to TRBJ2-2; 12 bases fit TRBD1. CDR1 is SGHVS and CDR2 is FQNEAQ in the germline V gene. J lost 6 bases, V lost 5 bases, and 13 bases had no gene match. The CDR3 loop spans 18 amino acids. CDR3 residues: CASSPPGTGGFRAGELFF. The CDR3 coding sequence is TGTGCCAGCAGCCCACCCGGGACAGGGGGCTTTCGGGCCGGGGAGCTGTTTTTT.